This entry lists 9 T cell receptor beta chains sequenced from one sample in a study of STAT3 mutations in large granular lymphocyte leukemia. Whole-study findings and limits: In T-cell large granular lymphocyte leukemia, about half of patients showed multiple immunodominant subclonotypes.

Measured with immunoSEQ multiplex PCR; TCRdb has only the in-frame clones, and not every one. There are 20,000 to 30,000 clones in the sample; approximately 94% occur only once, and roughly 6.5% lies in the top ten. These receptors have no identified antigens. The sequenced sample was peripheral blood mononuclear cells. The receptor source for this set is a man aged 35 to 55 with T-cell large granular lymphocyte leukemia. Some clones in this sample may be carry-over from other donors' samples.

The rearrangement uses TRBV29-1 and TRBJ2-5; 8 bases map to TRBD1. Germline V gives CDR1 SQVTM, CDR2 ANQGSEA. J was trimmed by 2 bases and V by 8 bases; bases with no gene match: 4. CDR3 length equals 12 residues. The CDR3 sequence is CSYGTGQETQYF. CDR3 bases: TGCAGCTACGGGACAGGACAAGAGACCCAGTACTTC. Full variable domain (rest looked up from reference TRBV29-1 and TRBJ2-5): SAVISQKPSRDICQRGTSLTIQCQVDSQVTMMFWYRQQPGQSLTLIATANQGSEATYESGFVIDKFPISRPNLTFSTLTVSNMSPEDSSIYLCSYGTGQETQYFGPGTRLLVL.

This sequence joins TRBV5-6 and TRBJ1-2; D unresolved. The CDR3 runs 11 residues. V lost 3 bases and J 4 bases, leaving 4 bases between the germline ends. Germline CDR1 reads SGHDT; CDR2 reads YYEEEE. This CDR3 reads CASSSLYGYTF. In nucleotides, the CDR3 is TGTGCCAGCAGCTCCCTCTATGGCTACACCTTC.

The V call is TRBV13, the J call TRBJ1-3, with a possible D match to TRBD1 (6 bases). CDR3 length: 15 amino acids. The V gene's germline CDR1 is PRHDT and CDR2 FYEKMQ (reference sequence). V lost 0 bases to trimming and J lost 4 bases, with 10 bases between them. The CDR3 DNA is TGTGCCAGCAGCTTAGGAGGGACACCCGGAAACACCATATATTTT. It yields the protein CASSLGGTPGNTIYF.

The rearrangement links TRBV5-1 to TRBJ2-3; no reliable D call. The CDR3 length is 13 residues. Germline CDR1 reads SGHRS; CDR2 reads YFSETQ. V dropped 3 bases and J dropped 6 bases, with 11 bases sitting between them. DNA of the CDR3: TGCGCCAGCAGCTCGCCCCACATGGATACGCAGTATTTT. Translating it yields CASSSPHMDTQYF.

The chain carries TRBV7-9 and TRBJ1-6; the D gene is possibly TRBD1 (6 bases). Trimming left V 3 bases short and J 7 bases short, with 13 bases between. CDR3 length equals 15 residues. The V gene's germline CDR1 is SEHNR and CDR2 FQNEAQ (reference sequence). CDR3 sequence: CASSLSRTDNSPLHF. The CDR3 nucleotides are TGTGCCAGCAGCTTGTCCAGGACAGACAATTCACCCCTCCACTTT.

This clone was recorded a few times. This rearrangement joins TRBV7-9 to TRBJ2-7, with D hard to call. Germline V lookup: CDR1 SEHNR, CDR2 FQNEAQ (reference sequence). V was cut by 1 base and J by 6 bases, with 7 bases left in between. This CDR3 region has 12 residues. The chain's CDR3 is CASSLGLLEQYF. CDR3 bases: TGTGCCAGCAGCTTAGGGCTCCTCGAGCAGTACTTC.

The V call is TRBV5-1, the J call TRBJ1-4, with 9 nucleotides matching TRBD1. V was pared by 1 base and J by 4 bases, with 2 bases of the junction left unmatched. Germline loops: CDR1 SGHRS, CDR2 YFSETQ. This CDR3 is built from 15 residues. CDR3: CASSLTGQGNEKLFF. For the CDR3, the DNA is TGCGCCAGCAGCTTGACGGGACAGGGTAATGAAAAACTGTTTTTT.

CDR3 sequence: CASSTDRLNEKLFF. DNA of the CDR3: TGTGCCAGCAGTACGGACAGGCTTAATGAAAAACTGTTTTTT. This chain uses TRBV27 with TRBJ1-4; 7 nucleotides line up with TRBD1. Unmatched junction bases numbered 4, after V lost 5 bases and J lost 4 bases. There are 14 residues in the CDR3. CDR1 and CDR2 (germline): MNHEY, SMNVEV (reference sequence).

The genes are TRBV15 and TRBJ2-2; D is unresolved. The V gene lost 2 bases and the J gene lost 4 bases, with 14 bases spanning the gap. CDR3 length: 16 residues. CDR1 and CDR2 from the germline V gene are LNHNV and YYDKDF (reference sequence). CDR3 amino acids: CATSRKVDVSTGELFF. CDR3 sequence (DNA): TGTGCCACCAGCAGAAAGGTCGATGTAAGCACCGGGGAGCTGTTTTTT. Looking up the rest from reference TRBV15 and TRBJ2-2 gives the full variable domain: DAMVIQNPRYQVTQFGKPVTLSCSQTLNHNVMYWYQQKSSQAPKLLFHYYDKDFNNEADTPDNFQSRRPNTSFCFLDIRSPGLGDTAMYLCATSRKVDVSTGELFFGEGSRLTVL.